This section outlines one T cell receptor beta chain sequence together with its context. Libraries were prepared by immunoSEQ multiplex PCR; TCRdb keeps only in-frame clonotypes and omits some of them. The sample gives 60,000 to 75,000 clones, around 93% of which show up once; 4% to 4.5% is in the top ten. The receptor was isolated from a man aged 35-49 years with rheumatoid arthritis. The sample comprised PBMCs.

The chain's CDR3 is CASRGTGAQTQYF. DNA for the CDR3: TGTGCCAGTAGGGGGACAGGGGCACAGACCCAGTACTTC. This sequence joins TRBV19 and TRBJ2-5; 10 bases are a match to TRBD1. The CDR3 loop spans 13 amino acids. Per germline, CDR1 LNHDA and CDR2 SQIVND (reference sequence). The V gene end was trimmed by 6 bases and the J gene end by 6 bases; junction bases not matched to a gene: 4.